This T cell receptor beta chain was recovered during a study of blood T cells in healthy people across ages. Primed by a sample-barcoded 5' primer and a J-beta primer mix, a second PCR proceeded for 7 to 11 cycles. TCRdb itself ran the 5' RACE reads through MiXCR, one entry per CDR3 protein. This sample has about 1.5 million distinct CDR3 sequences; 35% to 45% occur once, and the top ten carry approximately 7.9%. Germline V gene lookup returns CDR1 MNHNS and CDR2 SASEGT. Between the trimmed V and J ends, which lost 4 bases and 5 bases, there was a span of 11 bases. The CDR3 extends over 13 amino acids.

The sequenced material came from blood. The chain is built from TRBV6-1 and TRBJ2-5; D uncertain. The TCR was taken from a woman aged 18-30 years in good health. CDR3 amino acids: CASSGSVPETQYF. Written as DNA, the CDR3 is TGTGCCAGCAGTGGCAGCGTCCCCGAGACCCAGTACTTC.